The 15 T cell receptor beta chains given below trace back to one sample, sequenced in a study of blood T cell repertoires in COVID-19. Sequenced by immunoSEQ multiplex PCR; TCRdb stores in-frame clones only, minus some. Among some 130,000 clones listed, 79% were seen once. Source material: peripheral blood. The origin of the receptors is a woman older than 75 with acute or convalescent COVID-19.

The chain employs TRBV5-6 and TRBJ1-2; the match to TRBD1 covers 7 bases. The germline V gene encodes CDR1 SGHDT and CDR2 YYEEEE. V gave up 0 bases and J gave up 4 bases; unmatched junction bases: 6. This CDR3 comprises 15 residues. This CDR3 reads CASSLAGGGPYGYTF. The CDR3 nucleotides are TGTGCCAGCAGCTTGGCCGGAGGGGGCCCCTATGGCTACACCTTC.

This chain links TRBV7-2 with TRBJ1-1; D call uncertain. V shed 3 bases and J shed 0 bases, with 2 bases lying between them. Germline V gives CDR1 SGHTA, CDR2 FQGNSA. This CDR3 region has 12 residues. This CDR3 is CASSFMNTEAFF. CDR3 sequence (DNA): TGTGCCAGCAGCTTTATGAACACTGAAGCTTTCTTT.

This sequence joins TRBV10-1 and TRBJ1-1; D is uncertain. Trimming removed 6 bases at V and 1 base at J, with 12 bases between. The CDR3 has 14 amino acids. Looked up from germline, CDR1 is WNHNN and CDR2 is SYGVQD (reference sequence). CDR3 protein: CASSANPGNTEAFF. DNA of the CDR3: TGCGCCAGCAGCGCTAACCCCGGGAACACTGAAGCTTTCTTT.

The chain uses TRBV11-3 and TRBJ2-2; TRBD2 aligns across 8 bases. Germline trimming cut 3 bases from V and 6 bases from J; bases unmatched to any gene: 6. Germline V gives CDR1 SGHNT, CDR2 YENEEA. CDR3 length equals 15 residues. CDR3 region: CASSFGGARAGELFF. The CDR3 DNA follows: TGTGCCAGCAGCTTCGGGGGGGCGCGGGCCGGGGAGCTGTTTTTT.

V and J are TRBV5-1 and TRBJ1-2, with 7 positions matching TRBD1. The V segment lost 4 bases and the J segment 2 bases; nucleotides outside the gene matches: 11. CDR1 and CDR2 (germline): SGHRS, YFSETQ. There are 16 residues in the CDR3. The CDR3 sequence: CASSPTGQGENYGYTF. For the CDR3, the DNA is TGCGCCAGCAGCCCCACGGGGCAGGGGGAGAACTATGGCTACACCTTC.

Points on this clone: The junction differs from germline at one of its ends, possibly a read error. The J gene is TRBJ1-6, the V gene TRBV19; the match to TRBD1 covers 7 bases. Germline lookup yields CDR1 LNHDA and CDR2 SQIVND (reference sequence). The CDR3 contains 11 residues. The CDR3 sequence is CASSIAGQAFF. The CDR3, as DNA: TGTGCCAGTAGTATCGCCGGACAGGCGTTTTTT.

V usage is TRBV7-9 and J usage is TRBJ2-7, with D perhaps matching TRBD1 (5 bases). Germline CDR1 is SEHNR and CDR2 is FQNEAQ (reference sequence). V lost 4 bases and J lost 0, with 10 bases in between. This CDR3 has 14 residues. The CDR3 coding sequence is TGTGCCAGCAGCTCGTGGGGCTCCTCCTACGAGCAGTACTTC. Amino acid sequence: CASSSWGSSYEQYF.

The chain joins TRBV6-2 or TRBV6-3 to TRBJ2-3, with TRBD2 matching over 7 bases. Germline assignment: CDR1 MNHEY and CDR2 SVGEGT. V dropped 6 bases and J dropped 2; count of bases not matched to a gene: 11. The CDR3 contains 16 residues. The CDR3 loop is CASSSGLGRATDTQYF. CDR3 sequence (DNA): TGTGCCAGCAGCTCCGGACTAGGTAGGGCCACAGATACGCAGTATTTT.

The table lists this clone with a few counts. The CDR3 loop reads CASSPITGTGPPVEQFF. CDR3 sequence (DNA): TGTGCCAGCAGCCCGATTACCGGGACAGGGCCCCCCGTTGAGCAGTTCTTC. V and J are TRBV9 and TRBJ2-1; 9 bases agree with TRBD1. Germline trimming cut 4 bases from V and 9 bases from J; bases unmatched to any gene: 17. CDR1 is SGDLS and CDR2 is YYNGEE in the germline V gene. The CDR3 contains 17 residues.

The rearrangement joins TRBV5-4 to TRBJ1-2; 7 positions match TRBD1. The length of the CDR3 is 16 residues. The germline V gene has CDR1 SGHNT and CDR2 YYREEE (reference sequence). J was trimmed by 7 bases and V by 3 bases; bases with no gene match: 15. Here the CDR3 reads CASSSFLTGASGGYTF. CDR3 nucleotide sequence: TGTGCCAGCAGCTCATTCCTCACAGGGGCGTCGGGTGGCTACACCTTC.

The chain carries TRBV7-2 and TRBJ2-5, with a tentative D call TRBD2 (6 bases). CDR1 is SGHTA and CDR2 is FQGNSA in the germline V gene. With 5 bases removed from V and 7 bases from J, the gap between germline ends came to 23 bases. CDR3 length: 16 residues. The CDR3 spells CASSPSLAGRYGTQYF. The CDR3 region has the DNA TGTGCCAGCAGCCCGAGCCTTGCGGGACGTTATGGGACCCAGTACTTC.

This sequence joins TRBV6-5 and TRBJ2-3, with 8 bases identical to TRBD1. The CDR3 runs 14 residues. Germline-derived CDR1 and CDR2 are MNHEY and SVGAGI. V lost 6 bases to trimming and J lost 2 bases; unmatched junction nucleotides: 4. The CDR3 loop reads CASRRTGNTDTQYF. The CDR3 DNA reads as TGTGCCAGCAGAAGGACAGGGAACACAGATACGCAGTATTTT.

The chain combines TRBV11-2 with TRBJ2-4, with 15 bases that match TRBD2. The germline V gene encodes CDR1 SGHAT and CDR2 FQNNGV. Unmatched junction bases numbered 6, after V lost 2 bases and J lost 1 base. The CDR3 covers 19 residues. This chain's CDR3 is CASSLHGTSGRSAKNIQYF. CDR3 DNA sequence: TGTGCCAGCAGCTTACACGGGACTAGCGGGAGGTCCGCCAAAAACATTCAGTACTTC.

The CDR3 sequence: CASSSQVREKLFF. CDR3 bases: TGTGCCAGCAGTTCGCAGGTTAGGGAAAAACTGTTTTTT. The chain carries TRBV2 and TRBJ1-4, with no clear D. Trimming took 5 bases from V and 8 from J, leaving 12 bases between them. The CDR3 spans 13 residues. CDR1 and CDR2 (germline): SNHLY, FYNNEI.

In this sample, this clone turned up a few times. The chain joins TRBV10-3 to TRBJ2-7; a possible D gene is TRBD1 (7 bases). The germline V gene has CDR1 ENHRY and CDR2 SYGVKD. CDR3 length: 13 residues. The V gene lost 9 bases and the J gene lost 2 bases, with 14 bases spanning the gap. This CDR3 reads CAIRDRLAYEQYF. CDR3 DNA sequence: TGTGCCATACGGGACAGACTAGCCTACGAGCAGTACTTC.